This T cell receptor beta chain derives from a study of cytomegalovirus exposure and HLA in healthy donors. Sequencing was performed with immunoSEQ multiplex PCR; in TCRdb, only in-frame clones are kept and a portion is missing. The sample carries approximately 150,000 clones, roughly 86% recorded once. V was cut by 1 base and J by 2 bases, with 9 bases left in between. The V gene's germline CDR1 is LGHNA and CDR2 YSLEER. This CDR3 contains 14 residues. The clonotype comes from a man aged 18 to 30 in good health and CMV-seropositive. The rearrangement uses TRBV4-3 and TRBJ2-7, with D tentatively TRBD1 (6 bases). Sequencing was done on a sample of PBMCs. The CDR3 bases are TGCGCCAGCAGCCAAGGAAGGGGGACCTACGAGCAGTACTTC. Protein: CASSQGRGTYEQYF.